The present T cell receptor (beta chain) was sequenced within a study of blood T cell repertoires in COVID-19. Study background: From T cells, B-cell-depleted T cells, or PBMCs came the material, which was cDNA or gDNA.

Sequencing was performed with immunoSEQ multiplex PCR; in TCRdb, only in-frame clones are kept and a portion is missing. The data show 300,000 to 400,000 clones, 65% to 90% seen once. This CDR3 is built from 14 residues. V was pared by 2 bases and J by 6 bases, with 6 bases of the junction left unmatched. CDR1 is KGHSH, CDR2 LQKENI, per germline. The sample was PBMCs or T cells enriched from blood (not recorded which). The clonotype was recovered from a woman aged 35 to 49 with acute COVID-19. The V and J genes are TRBV18 and TRBJ1-1; 7 bases fit TRBD1. CDR3 sequence (DNA): TGTGCCAGCTCACCAATCGGACAGGCCCCTGAAGCTTTCTTT. This translates into CASSPIGQAPEAFF.